One TCR beta chain is described in this entry. In the original processing: Amplification of reference gene primers was used by the study to estimate nucleated cell counts. Assay: immunoSEQ multiplex PCR; the TCRdb copy retains only in-frame clones and omits some. V, J and clone size reflect that table, while D and trimming were determined from the DNA. The data show around 300,000 clones, roughly 90% seen once. Seattle participants joined during active infection and were tracked over time. This sample was taken from a study of blood T cell repertoires in COVID-19. Looking at the study overall: Samples came from the United States, Italy and Spain, spanning acute and convalescent COVID-19. From T cells, B-cell-depleted T cells, or PBMCs came the material, which was cDNA or gDNA.

Germline loops: CDR1 LNHNV, CDR2 YYDKDF (reference sequence). This CDR3 contains 18 residues. V lost 0 bases to trimming and J lost 5 bases, with 22 bases between them. This rearrangement joins TRBV15 to TRBJ1-1; D is perhaps TRBD1 (5 bases). The sequencing input was peripheral blood. This clonotype was obtained from a woman between 40 and 55 years old with COVID-19, enrolled during active disease. Here the CDR3 reads CATSRDYNGAREETEAFF. CDR3 DNA: TGTGCCACCAGCAGAGATTACAACGGGGCGCGGGAAGAAACTGAAGCTTTCTTT.